These 6 T cell receptor beta chains originate from one sample sequenced in a study of T-cell reconstitution after alpha-beta-depleted transplantation in children. TCRbeta library preparation incorporated unique molecular identifiers. TCRdb re-derived calls from the PCR reads in MiXCR, one entry per CDR3 protein. The sample lists approximately 490,000 distinct CDR3 sequences; around 12% were seen once. The input for sequencing was PBMCs from the stem cell graft donor, taken from the stem cell graft. All receptors derive from a human donor who donated a stem cell graft to a child with combined immunodeficiency.

This clonotype was seen ten or more times. The genes are TRBV7-2 and TRBJ2-5; no clear D gene. This CDR3 contains 11 residues. Germline-derived CDR1 and CDR2 are SGHTA and FQGNSA. Trimming took off 5 bases at V and 5 bases at J, with 6 bases between the two ends. CDR3 DNA sequence: TGTGCCAGCAGCGACGTGGAGACCCAGTACTTC. Translation gives CASSDVETQYF. The whole variable domain, filled in from reference TRBV7-2 and TRBJ2-5, reads GAGVSQSPSNKVTEKGKDVELRCDPISGHTALYWYRQSLGQGLEFLIYFQGNSAPDKSGLPSDRFSAERTGGSVSTLTIQRTQQEDSAVYLCASSDVETQYFGPGTRLLVL.

The chain joins TRBV10-3 to TRBJ2-1, with 7 bases identical to TRBD2. The CDR3 loop spans 13 amino acids. Per germline, CDR1 ENHRY and CDR2 SYGVKD. V was pared by 6 bases and J by 7 bases, with 6 bases of the junction left unmatched. The CDR3 nucleotides are TGTGCCATCAGCGTAGCGGGTATAAATGAGCAGTTCTTC. It is translated as CAISVAGINEQFF.

This clonotype has a handful of counts. The chain employs TRBV19 and TRBJ1-3; D remains ambiguous. Germline-derived CDR1 and CDR2 are LNHDA and SQIVND (reference sequence). Trimming removed 1 base at V and 7 bases at J, with 11 bases between. This CDR3 has 14 residues. This CDR3 is CASSIGGKGNTIYF. The CDR3 bases are TGTGCCAGTAGTATAGGTGGCAAAGGGAACACCATATATTTT.

This clonotype showed up many times. At one end the junction does not follow the germline gene, possibly because of a read error. The V call is TRBV12-3 or TRBV12-4, the J call TRBJ2-7, with D perhaps matching TRBD1 or TRBD2 (6 bases each). The CDR3 loop spans 13 amino acids. The DNA of the CDR3 is TGTGCCAGCAGCTTAGGAGGGGGTTACGAGCAGTACTTC. Translation gives CASSLGGGYEQYF.

This clonotype was seen only a few times. This chain uses TRBV11-1 with TRBJ1-4, with 9 bases matching TRBD1. V trimming: 2 bases; J trimming: 6 bases; junction bases outside the gene matches: 1. Germline assignment: CDR1 SGHAT and CDR2 FQDESV (reference sequence). CDR3 length equals 14 residues. The DNA of the CDR3 is TGTGCCAGCAGCTTACGGACAGGGGATGAAAAACTGTTTTTT. Its protein product is CASSLRTGDEKLFF.

This clonotype was recorded many times. The genes are TRBV12-3 or TRBV12-4 and TRBJ2-3, with 11 bases lining up with TRBD2. Trimming took 7 bases from V and 6 from J; bases not matched to a gene: 12. CDR3 length: 16 amino acids. The CDR3 DNA sequence: TGTGCCAGCACCCCCGCGACTAGCGGGGCCAGGGATACGCAGTATTTT. Amino acids: CASTPATSGARDTQYF.